This T cell receptor beta chain was recovered during a study of cytomegalovirus exposure and HLA in healthy donors. Study details: HLA-typed donors were the source of 83 million or so unique TCRs held in an early data release.

Study conclusions and caveats: Earlier findings revealed that most TCR beta V segments proved productive either about 87% or about 30% of the time. In a later analysis, around 18,000 TCR beta sequences were associated with HLA alleles at 0.05 false discovery rate.

The PCR ran on 60 Vbeta and 13 Jbeta primers. Some clones are missing from TCRdb's copy, which holds only in-frame ones; the method was immunoSEQ multiplex PCR. Among under 200,000 clones, 65% to 90% were seen once, and the ten largest hold roughly 0.34%. On this clone itself: Antigen unknown.

CDR3 length: 13 amino acids. J was trimmed by 8 bases and V by 7 bases; bases with no gene match: 7. Germline CDR1 ENHRY, CDR2 SYGVKD. The chain employs TRBV10-3 and TRBJ2-1, with 8 positions matching TRBD1. This TCR derives from a woman aged 30 to 39 in good health and CMV-seronegative. Source material: PBMCs. DNA for the CDR3: TGTGCCATCAAGAGGACAGGGATATATGAGCAGTTCTTC. Protein product: CAIKRTGIYEQFF.